These 8 T cell receptor beta chains were sequenced from one sample in a study of cytomegalovirus exposure and HLA in healthy donors. Only in-frame clones appear in the TCRdb table, and some are missing; sequencing was by immunoSEQ multiplex PCR. The sample shows some 120,000 clones, about 91% of them seen only once. Sequenced sample: PBMCs. The receptors stem from a woman younger than 30 in good health and CMV-seronegative.

The gene calls are TRBV7-9 and TRBJ1-1, with TRBD1 as a possible D gene (5 bases). Trimming pared 5 bases from V and 0 bases from J, leaving 7 bases between. Per germline, CDR1 SEHNR and CDR2 FQNEAQ (reference sequence). There are 13 residues in the CDR3. The CDR3 protein is CASSDSLNTEAFF. The CDR3 coding sequence is TGTGCCAGCAGCGACAGTTTGAACACTGAAGCTTTCTTT.

This rearrangement joins TRBV4-3 to TRBJ1-4; 8 positions agree with TRBD1. Germline V gene sequence: CDR1 LGHNA, CDR2 YSLEER. J gave up 5 bases and V 1 base, and 9 bases lay outside the gene matches. This CDR3 has 17 amino acids. CDR3 nucleotides: TGCGCCAGCAGCCAAGTTATAGTCGGACAGGGCAATGAAAAACTGTTTTTT. Its protein product is CASSQVIVGQGNEKLFF.

V gene TRBV30 combines with J gene TRBJ1-4; a possible D gene is TRBD1 (6 bases). The ends were cut back, 0 bases at V and 7 bases at J, with 12 bases in the middle. The CDR3 totals 14 residues. Germline V gene sequence: CDR1 GTSNPN, CDR2 SVGIG (reference sequence). The CDR3 region has the DNA TGTGCCTGGAGTGTAGGTGTAGGGGGTGAAAAACTGTTTTTT. Translation gives CAWSVGVGGEKLFF.

This sequence joins TRBV29-1 and TRBJ2-3; D call uncertain. There are 15 residues in the CDR3. Germline V lookup: CDR1 SQVTM, CDR2 ANQGSEA. Trimming took off 5 bases at V and 0 bases at J, with 15 bases between the two ends. CDR3 DNA: TGCAGCGTTCTCCCCTCCCTCTCTAGCACAGATACGCAGTATTTT. Translated: CSVLPSLSSTDTQYF.

This sequence joins TRBV6-1 and TRBJ2-7, with D maybe TRBD1 (6 bases). The CDR3 is made up of 15 amino acids. From germline, CDR1 is MNHNS and CDR2 SASEGT. With 6 bases removed from V and 0 bases from J, the gap between germline ends came to 15 bases. The chain's CDR3 is CASRGRGTTSYEQYF. In nucleotides, the CDR3 is TGTGCCAGCAGGGGTCGAGGGACAACCTCCTACGAGCAGTACTTC.

The rearrangement links TRBV6-1 to TRBJ2-7; 8 bases match TRBD2. The V and J ends lost 2 bases and 2 bases, in that order; junction bases with no gene match: 5. Germline V gene lookup returns CDR1 MNHNS and CDR2 SASEGT. CDR3 length: 15 residues. CDR3 coding DNA: TGTGCCAGCAGTGAACAAACGGGAGGGCCCTACGAGCAGTACTTC. Encoded protein: CASSEQTGGPYEQYF.

The chain has TRBV6-1 and TRBJ1-5; weak D call: TRBD1 (5 bases). The CDR3 runs to 12 residues. V was clipped by 3 bases and J by 9 bases, with 9 bases between them. Germline V lookup: CDR1 MNHNS, CDR2 SASEGT. The CDR3 DNA is TGTGCCAGCAGTGATTATCAGGGGCCCCAGCATTTT. It yields the protein CASSDYQGPQHF.

The chain joins TRBV6-5 to TRBJ1-2; D not certain. Germline V gene data show CDR1 as MNHEY and CDR2 as SVGAGI. Trimming pared 5 bases from V and 4 bases from J, leaving 11 bases between. CDR3 length: 13 residues. CDR3 amino acids: CASSKAGGYGYTF. The CDR3 coding sequence is TGTGCCAGCAGTAAGGCGGGAGGCTATGGCTACACCTTC.